These T cell receptor beta chains were read from a single sample in a study of identical twins. MiXCR, run by TCRdb on the 5' RACE reads, gives a single entry per CDR3 protein. The sample includes fewer than 650,000 distinct CDR3 sequences, under 8.5% seen only once; the top ten take around 1.6%. Separately, the same data were catalogued under a study of yellow fever vaccine responses in identical twins.

Material for sequencing was PBMCs. These TCRs come from a woman under 30 in good health. Each CDR3 is given with its conserved first and last residue. The D gene is left open where the match is weak. Clone size appears in some rows only: once, few, many, or a class for an expanded clone.

d_call	clone_size	v_call	j_call	cdr3_nt	cdr3_aa
NA	few	TRBV15	TRBJ1-4	TGTGCCACCAGCAGACGGTCGTCTAATGAAAAACTGTTTTTT	CATSRRSSNEKLFF
NA	many	TRBV20-1	TRBJ1-6	TGCAGTGCTAGACAGGGTGGGGGCTCCTATAATTCACCCCTCCACTTT	CSARQGGGSYNSPLHF
NA	NA	TRBV7-9	TRBJ1-1	TGTGCCAGCAGCGAAGCTGGGGCTAACACTGAAGCTTTCTTT	CASSEAGANTEAFF
NA	few	TRBV10-3	TRBJ2-2	TGTGCCATCAGTGACAGGGAAACCGGGGAGCTGTTTTTT	CAISDRETGELFF
NA	few	TRBV10-1	TRBJ2-4	TGCGCCAGCAGTGCCGGGCTAGCCAAAAACATTCAGTACTTC	CASSAGLAKNIQYF
TRBD2	NA	TRBV14	TRBJ2-7	TGTGCCAGCAGTCGGGAGGCGGAATACGAGCAGTACTTC	CASSREAEYEQYF
TRBD1	NA	TRBV11-1	TRBJ2-1	TGTGCCAGCAGCGTCGGGACAGGGGACTACAATGAGCAGTTCTTC	CASSVGTGDYNEQFF
TRBD2	many	TRBV7-2	TRBJ2-1	TGTGCCAGCAGCCCCGCGAGCGGGAGCTTCGTCAATGAGCAGTTCTTC	CASSPASGSFVNEQFF
TRBD2	many	TRBV5-6	TRBJ2-1	TGTGCCAGCAGCTCTACCGGGACTAGCCCAGATGAGCAGTTCTTC	CASSSTGTSPDEQFF
TRBD2	NA	TRBV5-1	TRBJ2-5	TGCGCCAGCAGCTTGTCGGGGAGCGGGAGCGTAGAGACCCAGTACTTC	CASSLSGSGSVETQYF
NA	many	TRBV5-1	TRBJ2-1	TGCGCCAGCAGCTTGGAGGGCAATGAGCAGTTCTTC	CASSLEGNEQFF
TRBD2	NA	TRBV27	TRBJ2-1	TGTGCCAGCAGCCCCAGACTAGCGGGAGGGGTTAGTGAGCAGTTCTTC	CASSPRLAGGVSEQFF
TRBD2	many	TRBV6-5	TRBJ2-3	TGTGCCAGCAGTTTGTTGCGGGGGGGGGCAGATACGCAGTATTTT	CASSLLRGGADTQYF
NA	many	TRBV7-3	TRBJ2-5	TGTGCCAGCAGCTTATCTGGGGGGTCTGAGACCCAGTACTTC	CASSLSGGSETQYF
NA	NA	TRBV5-6	TRBJ2-6	TGTGCCAGCAGCTTGTTAGACAGGAGCTCTGGGGCCAACGTCCTGACTTTC	CASSLLDRSSGANVLTF
NA	NA	TRBV5-1	TRBJ1-2	TGCGCCAGCAGCTTGGCCGGGGGGCCCCCCCAAGGCTACACCTTC	CASSLAGGPPQGYTF
TRBD2	many	TRBV5-1	TRBJ2-1	TGCGCCAGCAGCTTGGGGACTAGCGGAGTTGGGGAGCAGTTCTTC	CASSLGTSGVGEQFF
TRBD2	many	TRBV10-3	TRBJ2-1	TGTGCCATCAGTGCCTCGGGGGGGACCTACAATGAGCAGTTCTTC	CAISASGGTYNEQFF
NA	few	TRBV29-1	TRBJ2-7	TGCAGCGTTGCGTTTCTAGGCTACGAGCAGTACTTC	CSVAFLGYEQYF
NA	NA	TRBV5-1	TRBJ1-4	TGCGCCAGCAGCGCCGAGGGGACTGCTAATGAAAAACTGTTTTTT	CASSAEGTANEKLFF
NA	few	TRBV12-3/TRBV12-4	TRBJ2-2	TGTGCCAGCAGTCCGCCACTAGTGTGGGAGCTGTTTTTT	CASSPPLVWELFF
NA	many	TRBV5-1	TRBJ2-3	TGCGCCAGCAGCTTGGACCGGACTATTGATACGCAGTATTTT	CASSLDRTIDTQYF
TRBD2	few	TRBV7-2	TRBJ2-4	TGTGCCAGCAAAACTAGCGGGAGGGATTTAGCCAAAAACATTCAGTACTTC	CASKTSGRDLAKNIQYF